The TCR beta chain under discussion was sequenced for a study of regulatory T cells in long-lasting Graves disease. CDR3 regions were amplified by Arm-PCR using iRepertoire HTBI primers to build TCR beta libraries. As processed by the authors: The samples included approximately 60 TRBV and around 15 TRBJ segments. TCRdb re-called the multiplex PCR reads through MiXCR, storing one row per CDR3 protein. The V and J calls and clone size are TCRdb's, not the authors'. The data contain around 500,000 distinct CDR3 sequences, 15% to 20% of them singletons. The CDR3 runs to 15 residues. Germline V gives CDR1 SEHNR, CDR2 FQNEAQ (reference sequence). The time point is: newly diagnosed GD, antithyroid drugs for less than 3 months. PBMC-extracted RNA yielded the TCR library. As for this clonotype: A read error may be the cause here, since a much bigger clone is one base away.

These data also featured in a second study, about T cells in Graves' hyperthyroidism and ophthalmopathy. This second study says: Clonotypes that were expanded in thyroid above 0.001 mostly appeared in blood too. Progression to ophthalmopathy was predicted a median of roughly 6.6 months early.

The starting material was peripheral blood mononuclear cells (PBMCs), obtained at new diagnosis, from a patient treated with antithyroid drugs. The genes are TRBV7-9 and TRBJ1-1, with D possibly being TRBD1 (5 bases). This receptor was identified in a woman aged 35-65 years with Graves disease. The CDR3 DNA is TGTGCCAGCACCCCGCCCCTACCTGCTGGGGCTGAAGATTTCTTT. Residues: CASTPPLPAGAEDFF.